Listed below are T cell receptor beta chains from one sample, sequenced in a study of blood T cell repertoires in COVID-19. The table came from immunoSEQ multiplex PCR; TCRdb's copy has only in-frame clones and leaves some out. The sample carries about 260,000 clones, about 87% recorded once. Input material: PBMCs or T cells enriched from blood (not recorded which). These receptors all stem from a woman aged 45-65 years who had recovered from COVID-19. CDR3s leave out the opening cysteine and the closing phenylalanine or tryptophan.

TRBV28 ASSLRGGAQETQY
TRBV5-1 ASSPRGRGSNEQF
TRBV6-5 ATTAQGGLEQY
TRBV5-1 ASSLGLAGIETQY
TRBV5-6 ASSLAAGVYNEQF
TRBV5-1 ASSLAASGVQETQY
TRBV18 ASSSQTERAYGYT
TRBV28 ASSLQTGNTEAF
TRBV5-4 ASSLKAGLMNTEAF
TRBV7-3 ASSVLAGSYNEQF
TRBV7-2 ASSPDRGGEKLF
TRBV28 ASSPGFGGNIQY
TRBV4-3 ASSQDRGGGPFPYEQY
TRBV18 ASSPEKQGLTEAF
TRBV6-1 ASSDNRGNQPQH
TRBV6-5 ASSPWTAGNTIY